This is a list of T cell receptor beta chains from one sample in a study of beta chain features in type 1 diabetes. The repertoire was sequenced with immunoSEQ multiplex PCR; TCRdb's copy has only in-frame clones and lacks some. Among hundreds of thousands of clones listed, 30% were seen once. The sample taken for sequencing was naive CD4+ T cells from blood. The origin of the receptors is a man between 18 and 29 years old in good health. Both conserved end residues are part of each CDR3. D genes are given only for firm matches. Not all rows give a size; the values are once, few, many and, for expanded clones, a class.

J	size	V	D	DNA	CDR3
TRBJ1-2	few	TRBV30	TRBD1	TGTGCCTGGATGGAACCGGGACAGGGTACTGGCTACACCTTC	CAWMEPGQGTGYTF
TRBJ2-5	.	TRBV15	TRBD2	TGTGCCACCAGCGGTCCGGGACTAGCCCCCGAGACCCAGTACTTC	CATSGPGLAPETQYF
TRBJ1-5	.	TRBV30	.	TGTGCCTGGAGTGTCGGGGCCATCAATCAGCCCCAGCATTTT	CAWSVGAINQPQHF
TRBJ2-2	.	TRBV27	TRBD2	TGTGCCAGCAGTTTAAAGCCAGCGGGAGAAGGGGAGCTGTTTTTT	CASSLKPAGEGELFF
TRBJ2-3	.	TRBV6-5	TRBD1	TGTGCCAGCAGTACCGCCAGGGGGACCAGGGATACGCAGTATTTT	CASSTARGTRDTQYF
TRBJ2-7	few	TRBV25-1	.	TGTGCCAGCAGTGAATATTACGGCTACGAGCAGTACTTC	CASSEYYGYEQYF
TRBJ2-1	few	TRBV29-1	.	TGCAGCGTTGAAGATGAGACTAGAGCCTACAATGAGCAGTTCTTC	CSVEDETRAYNEQFF
TRBJ2-1	.	TRBV10-3	.	TGTGCCATCAGAAGGGACGCGACCTACAATGAGCAGTTCTTC	CAIRRDATYNEQFF
TRBJ2-3	.	TRBV4-3	.	TGCGCCAGCAGCCAAGAGAAGACACAGGCTACCTGGTCAGATACGCAGTATTTT	CASSQEKTQATWSDTQYF
TRBJ2-6	.	TRBV7-6	TRBD1	TGTGCCAGCAGCTTAGCCGGGACAGCCTACTCTGGGGCCAACGTCCTGACTTTC	CASSLAGTAYSGANVLTF
TRBJ2-3	.	TRBV5-6	TRBD2	TGTGCCAGCAGCTCCCGACTAGCGAGCACAGATACGCAGTATTTT	CASSSRLASTDTQYF
TRBJ2-3	few	TRBV30	.	TGTGCCTGGAGTGTACAGGGCACCACAGATACGCAGTATTTT	CAWSVQGTTDTQYF
TRBJ2-1	.	TRBV6-6	.	TGTGCCAGCAGTCCAGGGGCCAGCAAGCAGTTCTTC	CASSPGASKQFF
TRBJ1-2	few	TRBV9	TRBD1	TGTGCCAGCAGCCGGACAGGGGTAAATGGCTACACCTTC	CASSRTGVNGYTF
TRBJ2-7	few	TRBV4-3	.	TGCGCCAGCAGCCAAGTTGGCCGGGTTAGCTCCTACGAGCAGTACTTC	CASSQVGRVSSYEQYF
TRBJ2-7	.	TRBV14	.	TGTGCCAGCAGCCAAGTTACGGGTATTACCTACGAGCAGTACTTC	CASSQVTGITYEQYF
TRBJ2-7	few	TRBV5-4	.	TGTGCCAGCAGCTTGGGCCCAGCCTACGAGCAGTACTTC	CASSLGPAYEQYF
TRBJ2-7	.	TRBV7-9	TRBD1	TGTGCCAGCAGCTGGAGTTTCGGGACAGGGGTGAACGAGCAGTACTTC	CASSWSFGTGVNEQYF
TRBJ2-1	few	TRBV29-1	.	TGCAGCGTTGAAGGTGGAGGAGGGCTAAGCGATGAGCAGTTCTTC	CSVEGGGGLSDEQFF
TRBJ2-7	few	TRBV25-1	.	TGTGCCAGCAGTGAATTTCGGGGCGAGCAGTACTTC	CASSEFRGEQYF
TRBJ2-6	.	TRBV18	TRBD1	TGTGCCAGCTCACCCCTCCGGGACAGGAGCTCTGGGGCCAACGTCCTGACTTTC	CASSPLRDRSSGANVLTF
TRBJ2-5	few	TRBV29-1	TRBD1	TGCAGCGTAGCTACTCTGGACAGGGTACGTTTTGTTGGAGAGACCCAGTACTTC	CSVATLDRVRFVGETQYF
TRBJ2-6	.	TRBV28	.	TGTGCCAGCAGTTCTCCAGGGGACGGGGCCAACGTCCTGACTTTC	CASSSPGDGANVLTF
TRBJ2-1	few	TRBV6-6	TRBD2	TGTGCCAGCAGGGCTAGCGGGAGTTCTGAGCAGTTCTTC	CASRASGSSEQFF
TRBJ2-5	.	TRBV2	TRBD2	TGTGCCAGCAGTGAACGGGGGGGCGCGAAGACCCAGTACTTC	CASSERGGAKTQYF
TRBJ2-1	.	TRBV14	TRBD2	TGTGCCAGCAGCCAAGATTTACTAGCGGGATCCTACAATGAGCAGTTCTTC	CASSQDLLAGSYNEQFF
TRBJ1-2	.	TRBV29-1	.	TGCAGCGTGGACAGCCTCTACGGCTACACCTTC	CSVDSLYGYTF
TRBJ2-1	few	TRBV4-1	TRBD2	TGCGCCAGCAGCCGATCGTGGCTAGCGGATTACAATGAGCAGTTCTTC	CASSRSWLADYNEQFF
TRBJ2-2	.	TRBV30	.	TGTGCCTGGATGGAGTCCGGGCTGCTCACCGGGGAGCTGTTTTTT	CAWMESGLLTGELFF
TRBJ2-2	.	TRBV15	.	TGTGCCACCAGCCTTCGTTACAGAGCTACCGGGGAGCTGTTTTTT	CATSLRYRATGELFF
TRBJ2-3	.	TRBV4-1	TRBD2	TGCGCCAGCAGCCAGCCGGGGACTAGCGGGTCCACAGATACGCAGTATTTT	CASSQPGTSGSTDTQYF
TRBJ2-7	few	TRBV14	TRBD1	TGTGCCAGCAGCTCCGGGACAGTAACCTACGAGCAGTACTTC	CASSSGTVTYEQYF
TRBJ2-3	.	TRBV10-3	.	TGTGCCATCAGTGTCCAAGGCCCAGCGGGCACAGATACGCAGTATTTT	CAISVQGPAGTDTQYF
TRBJ1-1	few	TRBV29-1	.	TGCAGCCCCGTCCGGAACACTGAAGCTTTCTTT	CSPVRNTEAFF
TRBJ2-3	once	TRBV7-2	.	TGTGCCAGCAGCTCCCGCTGGGCGGGGTACACAGATACGCAGTATTTT	CASSSRWAGYTDTQYF
TRBJ2-7	.	TRBV29-1	.	TGCAGCGCTCCTAGCGCAACCTACGAGCAGTACTTC	CSAPSATYEQYF
TRBJ2-1	.	TRBV15	.	TGTGCCACCAGCCACGGGACAACCACACCTCAGCGGTTCTTC	CATSHGTTTPQRFF
TRBJ2-5	.	TRBV27	.	TGTGCCAGCAGTTTCCGGACAGAAGAGACCCAGTACTTC	CASSFRTEETQYF
TRBJ2-5	few	TRBV10-3	TRBD1	TGTGCCATCAGCGACAGGGCGGTGGGGACCCAGTACTTC	CAISDRAVGTQYF